This entry concerns a single T cell receptor (beta chain). The data belong to a study of blood T cell repertoires in COVID-19. Overall study context: Acute-phase and convalescent COVID-19 samples originated in the United States, Italy and Spain. Sample material is recorded as cDNA or gDNA derived from T cells, B-cell-depleted T cells, or PBMCs.

V was pared by 1 base and J by 0 bases, with 15 bases between. CDR1 MDHEN and CDR2 SYDVKM come from the germline V gene. This CDR3 spans 18 amino acids. Study processing details: Researchers report that nucleated cell counts were estimated from reference gene primer amplification. Profiled with immunoSEQ multiplex PCR; TCRdb holds only in-frame clones, not every one. V and J calls and clone size are copied from that table; D and trimming were computed from the DNA. The repertoire holds approximately 45,000 clones, with 88% as singletons. The source is a woman aged 40 to 55 with acute or convalescent COVID-19. The sequenced material came from peripheral blood. V is TRBV28 and J is TRBJ2-2, with a possible D match to TRBD2 (5 bases). CDR3 nucleotide sequence: TGTGCCAGCAGTTTATCACTAGGCGCCCTTCCGAACACCGGGGAGCTGTTTTTT. This gives the protein CASSLSLGALPNTGELFF.